Below, 27 T cell receptor beta chains from the same sample are listed, as sequenced in a study of blood T cell repertoires in COVID-19. Here immunoSEQ multiplex PCR was the method, and the copy in TCRdb shows in-frame clones only, minus some. The sample lists 250,000 to 350,000 clones; around 86% were seen once. The sample taken for sequencing was peripheral blood. These receptors were taken from a woman aged 25 to 39 with active or convalescent COVID-19.

The rearrangement links TRBV7-9 to TRBJ2-3; 8 nucleotides agree with TRBD2. Germline assignment: CDR1 SEHNR and CDR2 FQNEAQ (reference sequence). Trimming took 5 bases from V and 1 from J; bases not matched to a gene: 5. The CDR3 has 15 residues. In nucleotides, the CDR3 is TGTGCCAGCAGCCCGGGGGGGCGGGGCACAGATACGCAGTATTTT. It translates to CASSPGGRGTDTQYF.

This rearrangement joins TRBV3-1 (or the pseudogene TRBV3-2) to TRBJ1-4; the D gene is possibly TRBD1 (5 bases). Germline CDR1 LGHDT, CDR2 YNNKEL (reference sequence). With 1 base removed from V and 8 bases from J, the gap between germline ends came to 11 bases. This CDR3 has 14 residues. The CDR3 loop reads CASSQVYGGEKLFF. CDR3 nucleotide sequence: TGTGCCAGCAGCCAAGTGTACGGGGGGGAAAAACTGTTTTTT.

V and J are TRBV7-6 and TRBJ1-6; D call uncertain. V was clipped by 2 bases and J by 9 bases, with 17 bases between them. The CDR3 has 16 residues. Germline CDR1 is SGHVS and CDR2 is FNYEAQ. As DNA, the CDR3 is TGTGCCAGCAGCTTATCCGAACTAACCAGAGGTTCACCCCTCCACTTT. Protein product: CASSLSELTRGSPLHF. The variable domain in full, with the rest retrieved from reference TRBV7-6 and TRBJ1-6, is GAGVSQSPRYKVTKRGQDVALRCDPISGHVSLYWYRQALGQGPEFLTYFNYEAQQDKSGLPNDRFSAERPEGSISTLTIQRTEQRDSAMYRCASSLSELTRGSPLHFGNGTRLTVT.

This clone was seen once. The CDR3 loop reads CATSDPGLSYEQYF. CDR3 nucleotide sequence: TGTGCCACCAGTGACCCGGGTCTCTCCTACGAGCAGTACTTC. This rearrangement joins TRBV24-1 to TRBJ2-7; D is ambiguous. This CDR3 is 14 amino acids long. Trimming stripped 4 bases from V and 0 bases from J, with 9 bases between. Germline V lookup: CDR1 KGHDR, CDR2 SFDVKD.

This chain links TRBV27 with TRBJ1-2; TRBD1 is a possible D gene (6 bases). CDR3 size: 14 residues. Germline values: CDR1 MNHEY, CDR2 SMNVEV (reference sequence). The V end was cut by 5 bases, the J end by 4 bases, with 14 bases between. The CDR3 spells CASSPGGAVYGYTF. For the CDR3, the DNA is TGTGCCAGCAGTCCTGGGGGGGCAGTCTATGGCTACACCTTC.

J is TRBJ2-1 and V is TRBV7-9; the D is unclear. Germline CDR1 SEHNR, CDR2 FQNEAQ (reference sequence). This CDR3 has 11 residues. V lost 4 bases and J lost 5, with 3 bases in between. The CDR3 DNA sequence: TGTGCCAGCAGCTCTAACAATGAGCAGTTCTTC. It encodes CASSSNNEQFF.

The chain is built from TRBV18 and TRBJ1-1, with 8 nucleotides matching TRBD1. Losses at the gene ends were 1 base for V and 10 bases for J; bases not matched to a gene: 8. Germline-derived CDR1 and CDR2 are KGHSH and LQKENI. CDR3 length equals 14 residues. This chain's CDR3 is CASSPQGQGWVAFF. In DNA form, the CDR3 reads TGTGCCAGCTCACCACAAGGACAGGGTTGGGTAGCTTTCTTT.

This clone was counted only a few times. The rearrangement links TRBV7-9 to TRBJ2-5, with D unclear. The CDR3 extends over 14 amino acids. The V and J ends lost 4 bases and 0 bases respectively, with 9 bases between them. CDR1 and CDR2 from the germline V gene are SEHNR and FQNEAQ (reference sequence). The CDR3 loop reads CASSSRSYQETQYF. In nucleotides, the CDR3 is TGTGCCAGCAGCTCCCGGTCGTACCAAGAGACCCAGTACTTC.

In its sample, this clone was seen once. The chain joins TRBV19 to TRBJ1-1, with a weak D call TRBD1 (6 bases). The V end lost 5 bases, the J end lost 3 bases, and 7 bases lay between the germline ends. Germline V gives CDR1 LNHDA, CDR2 SQIVND (reference sequence). The CDR3 is made up of 12 amino acids. CDR3 in amino acids: CASSEGDTEAFF. CDR3 nucleotides: TGTGCCAGTAGTGAGGGGGACACTGAAGCTTTCTTT.

This chain uses TRBV5-1 with TRBJ1-2, with 7 nucleotides matching TRBD1. The germline V gene has CDR1 SGHRS and CDR2 YFSETQ. Trimming took 5 bases from V and 6 from J; bases not matched to a gene: 10. This CDR3 is built from 14 residues. The CDR3, as DNA: TGCGCCAGCAGATCTGGACAGGTCGTTGATGGCTACACCTTC. It specifies CASRSGQVVDGYTF. Filled out from reference TRBV5-1 and TRBJ1-2, the complete variable domain reads KAGVTQTPRYLIKTRGQQVTLSCSPISGHRSVSWYQQTPGQGLQFLFEYFSETQRNKGNFPGRFSGRQFSNSRSEMNVSTLELGDSALYLCASRSGQVVDGYTFGSGTRLTVV.

The gene calls are TRBV29-1 and TRBJ2-1; D ambiguous. V was clipped by 4 bases and J by 4 bases, with 14 bases between them. Germline-derived CDR1 and CDR2 are SQVTM and ANQGSEA. The CDR3 spans 14 residues. The CDR3 DNA sequence: TGCAGCGTTGTATTCGGTTCTCCTTACAATGAGCAGTTCTTC. Translation gives CSVVFGSPYNEQFF.

CDR3 DNA sequence: TGTGCCAGCAGTATTCAGGGGGCTGGGGACACTGAAGCTTTCTTT. Its protein is CASSIQGAGDTEAFF. This rearrangement joins TRBV6-5 to TRBJ1-1; 8 nucleotides agree with TRBD1. Germline trimming cut 5 bases from V and 3 bases from J; bases unmatched to any gene: 8. The germline gives CDR1 MNHEY, CDR2 SVGAGI. There are 15 residues in the CDR3.

The genes are TRBV7-2 and TRBJ2-7; no definite D call. This CDR3 comprises 11 residues. The ends were cut back, 5 bases at V and 3 bases at J, with 5 bases in the middle. The germline V gene encodes CDR1 SGHTA and CDR2 FQGNSA. The CDR3: CASSVGYEQYF. The CDR3 DNA sequence: TGTGCCAGCAGCGTCGGCTACGAGCAGTACTTC.

J is TRBJ1-5 and V is TRBV19, with D maybe TRBD1 (5 bases). This CDR3 has 14 residues. V was clipped by 3 bases and J by 7 bases, with 13 bases between them. Germline-derived CDR1 and CDR2 are LNHDA and SQIVND (reference sequence). DNA for the CDR3: TGTGCCAGTAGTATGGTGGGGCAGCTCCAGCCCCAGCATTTT. Its translation: CASSMVGQLQPQHF.

This rearrangement joins TRBV7-3 to TRBJ2-1; TRBD2 agrees at 11 bases. The CDR3 contains 15 residues. J was trimmed by 7 bases and V by 5 bases; bases with no gene match: 7. The germline V gene encodes CDR1 SGHTA and CDR2 FQGTGA. CDR3 nucleotide sequence: TGTGCCAGCAGCATTAGCGGGGGGGCTAGTAATGAGCAGTTCTTC. Encoded protein: CASSISGGASNEQFF.

This clone was recorded once. The J gene is TRBJ2-2, the V gene TRBV5-1; 8 bases fit TRBD2. From germline, CDR1 is SGHRS and CDR2 YFSETQ. The CDR3 totals 15 residues. V gave up 7 bases and J gave up 3 bases; unmatched junction bases: 8. In DNA form, the CDR3 reads TGCGCCAGCGGACCTCGGGGGGGCTACACCGGGGAGCTGTTTTTT. Translation gives CASGPRGGYTGELFF. Drawing the rest from reference TRBV5-1 and TRBJ2-2, the complete variable domain is KAGVTQTPRYLIKTRGQQVTLSCSPISGHRSVSWYQQTPGQGLQFLFEYFSETQRNKGNFPGRFSGRQFSNSRSEMNVSTLELGDSALYLCASGPRGGYTGELFFGEGSRLTVL.

This clone was seen once. The chain has TRBV6-4 and TRBJ1-2, with D perhaps TRBD1 (6 bases). The length of the CDR3 is 14 residues. CDR1 is MRHNA, CDR2 SNTAGT, per germline. With 0 bases removed from V and 7 bases from J, the gap between germline ends came to 12 bases. CDR3 nucleotides: TGTGCCAGCAGTGACTCGGCAGGGGACGCTGGCTACACCTTC. Protein: CASSDSAGDAGYTF.

As for this clone: At one end, the junction sequence differs from germline, possibly due to a read error. V gene TRBV9 combines with J gene TRBJ2-4, with 13 bases lining up with TRBD2. Germline CDR1 and CDR2: SGDLS and YYNGEE. The CDR3 runs to 14 residues. CDR3 region: CASSARTSGGRYHF. In nucleotides, the CDR3 is TGTGCCAGCAGCGCAAGGACTAGCGGGGGACGTTACCACTTC.

This clone has just a few counts. The genes are TRBV18 and TRBJ1-1, with TRBD1 as a possible D gene (6 bases). The CDR3 has 15 amino acids. CDR1 and CDR2 from the germline V gene are KGHSH and LQKENI. V lost 3 bases and J lost 0, with 11 bases in between. The CDR3 region is CASSPGAAMNTEAFF. The DNA for the CDR3 is TGTGCCAGCTCACCGGGGGCCGCCATGAACACTGAAGCTTTCTTT.

The rearrangement joins TRBV9 to TRBJ1-3, with TRBD1 as a possible D gene (6 bases). V was clipped by 0 bases and J by 0 bases, with 13 bases between them. The CDR3 is 17 amino acids. The V gene's germline CDR1 is SGDLS and CDR2 YYNGEE. The CDR3 nucleotides are TGTGCCAGCAGCGTAGTCCCGCAGGGGCCCTCTGGAAACACCATATATTTT. Its protein product is CASSVVPQGPSGNTIYF.

The chain combines TRBV7-9 with TRBJ2-7; TRBD1 aligns across 9 bases. Germline V gene sequence: CDR1 SEHNR, CDR2 FQNEAQ (reference sequence). This CDR3 has 14 residues. Germline trimming cut 4 bases from V and 3 bases from J; bases unmatched to any gene: 4. In DNA form, the CDR3 reads TGTGCCAGCAGCTCGGGGACAGGGCTCTACGAGCAGTACTTC. It yields the protein CASSSGTGLYEQYF.

The V call is TRBV29-1, the J call TRBJ1-1; 9 bases fit TRBD1. Looked up from germline, CDR1 is SQVTM and CDR2 is ANQGSEA. V shed 3 bases, J shed 4 bases, and the junction held 3 bases outside the gene matches. The CDR3 length is 13 residues. As DNA, the CDR3 is TGCAGCGTTGACGTGACAGGGGGCACTGAAGCTTTCTTT. Protein sequence: CSVDVTGGTEAFF.

The chain combines TRBV27 with TRBJ1-2, with D perhaps matching TRBD1 (5 bases). The CDR3 contains 13 residues. CDR1 and CDR2 (germline): MNHEY, SMNVEV (reference sequence). V was clipped by 5 bases and J by 5 bases, with 12 bases between them. This CDR3 reads CASSLPGGYGYTF. CDR3 bases: TGTGCCAGCAGTCTCCCGGGGGGTTATGGCTACACCTTC.

The chain combines TRBV11-2 with TRBJ2-7; D remains ambiguous. Looked up from germline, CDR1 is SGHAT and CDR2 is FQNNGV. Trimming removed 1 base from V and 3 bases from J, with 4 bases in between. The CDR3 contains 12 residues. CDR3 sequence (DNA): TGTGCCAGCAGCTTAGCCAGCTACGAGCAGTACTTC. Translated: CASSLASYEQYF.

The chain recombines TRBV6-5 with TRBJ2-7; 7 bases line up with TRBD1. In germline, CDR1 is MNHEY, CDR2 SVGAGI. This CDR3 has 14 amino acids. V shed 5 bases and J 4 bases; nucleotides not matched to a gene: 8. CDR3 nucleotides: TGTGCCAGCAGTCCTAGGGGGCGCGGGTACGAGCAGTACTTC. Translated: CASSPRGRGYEQYF.

The chain uses TRBV30 and TRBJ2-3; 9 positions agree with TRBD2. V trimming: 5 bases; J trimming: 1 base; junction bases outside the gene matches: 10. There are 16 residues in the CDR3. Per germline, CDR1 GTSNPN and CDR2 SVGIG (reference sequence). Here the CDR3 DNA reads TGTGCCTGGGGGCCCGGGCGGGGGGGCCGCACAGATACGCAGTATTTT. It specifies CAWGPGRGGRTDTQYF.

V and J are TRBV7-2 and TRBJ2-5, with D perhaps matching TRBD2 (6 bases). The CDR3 is 13 residues long. The germline V gene encodes CDR1 SGHTA and CDR2 FQGNSA. The V and J ends lost 5 bases and 0 bases respectively, with 7 bases between them. Written as DNA, the CDR3 is TGTGCCAGCAGCAGGACTAACCAAGAGACCCAGTACTTC. Translation: CASSRTNQETQYF.